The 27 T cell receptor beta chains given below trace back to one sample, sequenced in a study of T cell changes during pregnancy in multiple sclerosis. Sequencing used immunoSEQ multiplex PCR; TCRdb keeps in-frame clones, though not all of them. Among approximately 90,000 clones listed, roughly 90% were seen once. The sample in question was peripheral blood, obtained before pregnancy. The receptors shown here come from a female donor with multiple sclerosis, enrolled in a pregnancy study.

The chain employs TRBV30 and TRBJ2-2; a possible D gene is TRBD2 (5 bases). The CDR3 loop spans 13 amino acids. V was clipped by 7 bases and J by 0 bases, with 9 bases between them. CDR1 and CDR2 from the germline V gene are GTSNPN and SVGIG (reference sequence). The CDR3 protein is CASGVANTGELFF. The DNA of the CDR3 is TGTGCCTCCGGGGTGGCGAACACCGGGGAGCTGTTTTTT.

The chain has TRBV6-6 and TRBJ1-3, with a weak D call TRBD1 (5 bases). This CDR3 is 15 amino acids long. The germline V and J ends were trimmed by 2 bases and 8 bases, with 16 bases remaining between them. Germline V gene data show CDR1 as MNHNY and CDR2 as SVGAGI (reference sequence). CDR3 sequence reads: CASSYGQSWGDTIYF. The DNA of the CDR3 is TGTGCCAGCAGTTACGGGCAGTCCTGGGGGGACACCATATATTTT.

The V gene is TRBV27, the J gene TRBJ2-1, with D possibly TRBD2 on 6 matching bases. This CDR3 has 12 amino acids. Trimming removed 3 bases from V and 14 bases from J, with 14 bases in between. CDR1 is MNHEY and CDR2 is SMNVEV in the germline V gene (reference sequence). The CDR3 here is CASSFGGAQEFF. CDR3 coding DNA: TGTGCCAGCAGTTTTGGAGGGGCGCAGGAGTTCTTC.

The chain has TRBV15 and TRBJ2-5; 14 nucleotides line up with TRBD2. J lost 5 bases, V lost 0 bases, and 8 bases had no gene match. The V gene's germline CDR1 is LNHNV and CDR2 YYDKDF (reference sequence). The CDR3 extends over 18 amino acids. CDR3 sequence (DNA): TGTGCCACCAGCAGAGATCATGGACTAGCGGGGGGAATGGAGACCCAGTACTTC. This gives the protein CATSRDHGLAGGMETQYF.

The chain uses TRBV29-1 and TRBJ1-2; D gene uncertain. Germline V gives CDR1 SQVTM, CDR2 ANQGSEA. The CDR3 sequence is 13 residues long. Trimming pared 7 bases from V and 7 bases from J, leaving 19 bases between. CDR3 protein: CSALNPRGFGYTF. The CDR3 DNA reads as TGCAGCGCTCTAAACCCACGCGGGTTTGGCTACACCTTC.

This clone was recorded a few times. CDR3 sequence reads: CAISDPRTANYEQYF. The CDR3 DNA is TGTGCCATCAGTGATCCCCGGACAGCCAACTACGAGCAGTACTTC. This chain connects TRBV10-3 to TRBJ2-7; D might be TRBD1 (6 bases). This CDR3 spans 15 amino acids. Trimming took off 3 bases at V and 3 bases at J, with 15 bases between the two ends. Germline V gene sequence: CDR1 ENHRY, CDR2 SYGVKD.

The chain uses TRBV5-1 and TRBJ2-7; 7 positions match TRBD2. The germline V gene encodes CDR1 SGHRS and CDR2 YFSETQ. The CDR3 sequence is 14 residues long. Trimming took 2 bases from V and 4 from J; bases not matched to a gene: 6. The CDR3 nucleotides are TGCGCCAGCAGCTTTCGGGGGGTTACTTACGAGCAGTACTTC. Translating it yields CASSFRGVTYEQYF.

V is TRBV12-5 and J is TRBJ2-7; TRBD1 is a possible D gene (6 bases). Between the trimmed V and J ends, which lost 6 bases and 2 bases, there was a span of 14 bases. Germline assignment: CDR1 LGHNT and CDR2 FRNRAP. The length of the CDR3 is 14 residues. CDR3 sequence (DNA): TGTGCTAGTGGCCCCACAGGGATTGCCTACGAGCAGTACTTC. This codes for CASGPTGIAYEQYF.

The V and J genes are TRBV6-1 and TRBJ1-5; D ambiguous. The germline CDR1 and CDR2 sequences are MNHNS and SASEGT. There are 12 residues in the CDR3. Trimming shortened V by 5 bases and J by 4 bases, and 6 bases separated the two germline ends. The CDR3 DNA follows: TGTGCCAGCAGTAAATCTAATCAGCCCCAGCATTTT. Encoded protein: CASSKSNQPQHF.

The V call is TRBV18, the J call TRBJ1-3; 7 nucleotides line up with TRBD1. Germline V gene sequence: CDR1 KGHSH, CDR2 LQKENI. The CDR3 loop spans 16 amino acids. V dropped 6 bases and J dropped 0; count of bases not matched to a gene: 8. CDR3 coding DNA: TGTGCCAGCTCCCAGGGACAGCCGAGCTCTGGAAACACCATATATTTT. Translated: CASSQGQPSSGNTIYF. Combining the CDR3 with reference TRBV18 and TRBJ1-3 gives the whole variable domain NAGVMQNPRHLVRRRGQEARLRCSPMKGHSHVYWYRQLPEEGLKFMVYLQKENIIDESGMPKERFSAEFPKEGPSILRIQQVVRGDSAAYFCASSQGQPSSGNTIYFGEGSWLTVV.

The CDR3 region is CASSPPTRLISYNEQFF. The CDR3 DNA reads TGTGCCAGCAGTCCGCCGACTAGATTGATTTCCTACAATGAGCAGTTCTTC. This rearrangement joins TRBV27 to TRBJ2-1, with a possible D match to TRBD2 (6 bases). This CDR3 contains 17 residues. CDR1 and CDR2 from the germline V gene are MNHEY and SMNVEV (reference sequence). V dropped 5 bases and J dropped 1 base, with 18 bases sitting between them.

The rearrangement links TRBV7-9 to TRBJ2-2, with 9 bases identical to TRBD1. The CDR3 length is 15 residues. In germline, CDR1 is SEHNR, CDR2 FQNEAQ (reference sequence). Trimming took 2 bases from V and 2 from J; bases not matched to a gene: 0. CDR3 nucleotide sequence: TGTGCCAGCAGCTTAACAGGGGGCAACACCGGGGAGCTGTTTTTT. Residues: CASSLTGGNTGELFF.

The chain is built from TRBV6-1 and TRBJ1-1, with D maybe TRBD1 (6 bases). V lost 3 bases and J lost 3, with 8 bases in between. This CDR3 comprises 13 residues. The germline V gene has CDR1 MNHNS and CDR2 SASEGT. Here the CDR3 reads CASSEGAHTEAFF. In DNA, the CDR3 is TGTGCCAGCAGTGAGGGGGCGCACACTGAAGCTTTCTTT.

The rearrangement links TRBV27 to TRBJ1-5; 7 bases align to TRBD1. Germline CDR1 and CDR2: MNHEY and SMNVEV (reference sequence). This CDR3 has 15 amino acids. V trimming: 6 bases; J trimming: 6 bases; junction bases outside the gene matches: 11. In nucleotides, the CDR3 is TGTGCCAGCAGAGTAACCCAGGGGGGTCGTCAGCCCCAGCATTTT. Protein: CASRVTQGGRQPQHF.

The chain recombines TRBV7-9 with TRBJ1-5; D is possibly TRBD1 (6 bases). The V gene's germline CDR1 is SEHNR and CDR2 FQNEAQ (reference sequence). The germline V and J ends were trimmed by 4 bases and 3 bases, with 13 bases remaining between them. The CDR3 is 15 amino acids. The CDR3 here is CASSSGQGNNQPQHF. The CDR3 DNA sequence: TGTGCCAGCAGCTCCGGCCAGGGGAACAATCAGCCCCAGCATTTT.

The CDR3 here is CASIGGAEEETQYF. The CDR3 DNA follows: TGTGCCAGTATCGGCGGGGCGGAGGAAGAGACCCAGTACTTC. The rearrangement uses TRBV19 and TRBJ2-5, with a weak D call TRBD2 (6 bases). Germline CDR1 is LNHDA and CDR2 is SQIVND (reference sequence). Trimming took off 7 bases at V and 3 bases at J, with 15 bases between the two ends. The CDR3 is made up of 14 amino acids.

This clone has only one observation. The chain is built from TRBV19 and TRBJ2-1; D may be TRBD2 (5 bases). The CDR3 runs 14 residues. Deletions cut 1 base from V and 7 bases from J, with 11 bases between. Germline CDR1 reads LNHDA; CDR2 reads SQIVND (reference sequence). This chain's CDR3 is CASSIGPRRNEQFF. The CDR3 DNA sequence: TGTGCCAGTAGTATAGGGCCTAGGAGGAATGAGCAGTTCTTC.

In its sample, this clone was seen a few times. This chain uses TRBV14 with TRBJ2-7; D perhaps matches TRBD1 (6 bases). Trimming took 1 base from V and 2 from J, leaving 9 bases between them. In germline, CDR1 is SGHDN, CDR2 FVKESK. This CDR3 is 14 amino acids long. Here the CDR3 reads CASSQGRGAYEQYF. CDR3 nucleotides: TGTGCCAGCAGCCAAGGCAGGGGAGCCTACGAGCAGTACTTC.

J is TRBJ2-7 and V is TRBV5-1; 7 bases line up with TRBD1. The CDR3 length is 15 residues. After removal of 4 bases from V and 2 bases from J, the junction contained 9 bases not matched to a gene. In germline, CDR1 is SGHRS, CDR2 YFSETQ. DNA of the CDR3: TGCGCCAGCAGCCCCGGAGACAGGGATGCCTACGAGCAGTACTTC. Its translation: CASSPGDRDAYEQYF.

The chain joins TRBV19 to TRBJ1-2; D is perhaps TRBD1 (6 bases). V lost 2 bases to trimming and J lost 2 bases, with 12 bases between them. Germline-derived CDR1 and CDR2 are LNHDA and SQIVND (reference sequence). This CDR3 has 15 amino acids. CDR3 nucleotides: TGTGCCAGTAGTATAATTCGGACAGCCAACTATGGCTACACCTTC. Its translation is CASSIIRTANYGYTF.

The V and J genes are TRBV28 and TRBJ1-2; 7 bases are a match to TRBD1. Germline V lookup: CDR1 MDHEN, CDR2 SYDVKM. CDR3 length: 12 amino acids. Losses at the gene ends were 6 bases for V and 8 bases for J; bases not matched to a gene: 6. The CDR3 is CASRTTGAGYTF. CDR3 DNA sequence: TGTGCCAGCAGGACAACAGGGGCCGGCTACACCTTC.

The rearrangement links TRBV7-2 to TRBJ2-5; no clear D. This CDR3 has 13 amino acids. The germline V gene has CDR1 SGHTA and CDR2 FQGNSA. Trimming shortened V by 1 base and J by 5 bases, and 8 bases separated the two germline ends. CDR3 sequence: CASSLGHWETQYF. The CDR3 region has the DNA TGTGCCAGCAGCTTAGGTCACTGGGAGACCCAGTACTTC.

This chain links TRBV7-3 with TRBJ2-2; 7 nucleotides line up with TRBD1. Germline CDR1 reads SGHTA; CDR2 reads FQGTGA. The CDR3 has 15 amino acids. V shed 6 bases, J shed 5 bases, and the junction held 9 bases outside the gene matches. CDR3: CASRLGSGGTGELFF. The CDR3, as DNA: TGTGCCAGCAGATTAGGGTCAGGGGGTACCGGGGAGCTGTTTTTT.

The CDR3 is CASSYTSYNEQFF. The CDR3 DNA sequence: TGTGCCAGCAGTTATACGAGCTACAATGAGCAGTTCTTC. J is TRBJ2-1 and V is TRBV6-6; D is undetermined. CDR1 is MNHNY, CDR2 SVGAGI, per germline (reference sequence). The CDR3 totals 13 residues. V was shortened by 3 bases and J by 3 bases, with 6 bases between the two germline ends.

The CDR3: CASSLDAANYGYTF. The CDR3, as DNA: TGCGCCAGCAGCTTGGACGCAGCTAACTATGGCTACACCTTC. The chain uses TRBV5-1 and TRBJ1-2; D gene ambiguous. This CDR3 spans 14 amino acids. The germline CDR1 and CDR2 sequences are SGHRS and YFSETQ. The V end was cut by 0 bases, the J end by 0 bases, with 6 bases between.

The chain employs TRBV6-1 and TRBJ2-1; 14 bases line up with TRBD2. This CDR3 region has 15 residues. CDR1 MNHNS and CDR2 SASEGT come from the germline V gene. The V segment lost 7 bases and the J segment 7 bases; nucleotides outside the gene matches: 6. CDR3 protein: CASKPGLAGANEQFF. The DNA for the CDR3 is TGTGCCAGCAAACCGGGACTAGCGGGAGCTAATGAGCAGTTCTTC.

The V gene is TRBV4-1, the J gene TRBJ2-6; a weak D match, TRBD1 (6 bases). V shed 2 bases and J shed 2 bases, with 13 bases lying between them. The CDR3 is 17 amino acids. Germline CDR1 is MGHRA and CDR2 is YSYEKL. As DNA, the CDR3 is TGCGCCAGCAGCCAAAATCTAGGGGGTACTGGGGCCAACGTCCTGACTTTC. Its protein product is CASSQNLGGTGANVLTF.